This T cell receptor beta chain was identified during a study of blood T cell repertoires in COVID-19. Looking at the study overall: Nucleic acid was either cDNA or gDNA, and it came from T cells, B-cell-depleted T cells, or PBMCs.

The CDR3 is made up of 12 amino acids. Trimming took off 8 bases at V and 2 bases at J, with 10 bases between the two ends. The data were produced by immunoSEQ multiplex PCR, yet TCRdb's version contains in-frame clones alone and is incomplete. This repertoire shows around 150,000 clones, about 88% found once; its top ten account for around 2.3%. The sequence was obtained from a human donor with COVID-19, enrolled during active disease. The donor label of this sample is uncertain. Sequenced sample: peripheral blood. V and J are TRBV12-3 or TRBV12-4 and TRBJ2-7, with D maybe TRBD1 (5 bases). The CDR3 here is CASSDRAYEQYF. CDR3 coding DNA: TGTGCCAGCTCCGACAGAGCCTACGAGCAGTACTTC.